This T cell receptor beta chain was sequenced during a study of T cells in localized non-small cell lung cancer. Study findings and constraints: The study detected a median approximately 54 of the top 100 tumor clones in adjacent lung. It was uninvolved adjacent lung that showed the highest T cell clonality, exceeding tumor. It remains possible that heterogeneity exists, since only one tumor region was sequenced. Among blood samples, higher T cell density accompanied longer overall survival.

On this clone: As yet, its antigen is unknown.

Clones were sequenced by immunoSEQ multiplex PCR, and TCRdb holds only the in-frame ones, with some missing. The top ten clones hold 10% to 15% of a sample with around 30,000 clones, roughly 91% of them seen once. Trimming at V came to 6 bases and at J to 8 bases, leaving 2 bases not matched to a gene. The CDR3 totals 13 residues. Germline CDR1 ENHRY, CDR2 SYGVKD. The V gene is TRBV10-3, the J gene TRBJ1-6; 9 bases match TRBD1. The receptor was derived from a female donor older than 55 with stage III squamous cell lung carcinoma. The sample consisted of peripheral blood, taken before any cancer treatment. The CDR3 loop is CAISDRGDSPLHF. As DNA, the CDR3 is TGTGCCATCAGCGACAGGGGGGATTCACCCCTCCACTTT.